These 29 T cell receptor beta chains were all obtained from the same sample, sequenced in a study of blood T cell repertoires in COVID-19. The assay was immunoSEQ multiplex PCR, and TCRdb's table has in-frame clones only and misses some. The sample lists about 140,000 clones; approximately 81% were seen once. Sequencing was performed on peripheral blood. The receptors originated from a human donor in a cohort sampled during active COVID-19.

The CDR3 region has the DNA TGTGCCAGCAGCCCAGGGGTTTGGGGTAATTCACCCCTCCACTTT. Translation gives CASSPGVWGNSPLHF. The gene calls are TRBV7-9 and TRBJ1-6; D perhaps matches TRBD1 (6 bases). The CDR3 consists of 15 residues. The germline gives CDR1 SEHNR, CDR2 FQNEAQ (reference sequence). Trimming removed 5 bases from V and 6 bases from J, with 14 bases in between.

This clone was counted once. The V call is TRBV7-8, the J call TRBJ1-1; D possibly corresponds to TRBD1 (5 bases). Germline V gene sequence: CDR1 SGHVS, CDR2 FQNEAQ. CDR3 length: 12 residues. The germline V and J ends were trimmed by 5 bases and 9 bases, with 13 bases remaining between them. This CDR3 reads CASSAYRRQAFF. For the CDR3, the DNA is TGTGCCAGCAGCGCTTACAGGCGACAAGCTTTCTTT.

The rearrangement links TRBV4-3 to TRBJ1-4; no firm D call. Trimming stripped 4 bases from V and 3 bases from J, with 18 bases between. CDR1 and CDR2 from the germline V gene are LGHNA and YSLEER. The CDR3 runs 17 residues. The CDR3 coding sequence is TGCGCCAGCAGCCCTGCGGGCGCGGGAATTGCTAATGAAAAACTGTTTTTT. The encoded protein is CASSPAGAGIANEKLFF.

V gene TRBV18 combines with J gene TRBJ2-1; 13 bases are shared with TRBD2. Trimming removed 6 bases from V and 0 bases from J; junction bases left unmatched: 11. The length of the CDR3 is 19 residues. The germline CDR1 and CDR2 sequences are KGHSH and LQKENI. CDR3 nucleotide sequence: TGTGCCAGCTCGCCGACCGGGACTAGCGGGATAAGCTCCTACAATGAGCAGTTCTTC. It translates to CASSPTGTSGISSYNEQFF.

The chain uses TRBV11-1 and TRBJ2-4; TRBD2 matches at 9 bases. Germline assignment: CDR1 SGHAT and CDR2 FQDESV (reference sequence). V dropped 0 bases and J dropped 4; count of bases not matched to a gene: 13. The CDR3 length is 19 residues. The DNA of the CDR3 is TGTGCCAGCAGCTTAGCCCGGCTAGCGGGAACTGGGGGAAAAAACATTCAGTACTTC. Translation: CASSLARLAGTGGKNIQYF. Supplemented by reference TRBV11-1 and TRBJ2-4, the full variable domain reads EAEVAQSPRYKITEKSQAVAFWCDPISGHATLYWYRQILGQGPELLVQFQDESVVDDSQLPKDRFSAERLKGVDSTLKIQPAELGDSAMYLCASSLARLAGTGGKNIQYFGAGTRLSVL.

The chain is built from TRBV7-2 and TRBJ2-7, with D possibly TRBD1 on 5 matching bases. Germline CDR1 is SGHTA and CDR2 is FQGNSA. This CDR3 is built from 13 residues. Trimming stripped 5 bases from V and 2 bases from J, with 10 bases between. The CDR3: CASSPGRAYEQYF. The CDR3 DNA follows: TGTGCCAGCAGCCCGGGCAGGGCCTACGAGCAGTACTTC.

This chain uses TRBV19 with TRBJ2-4, with D perhaps TRBD1 (5 bases). Between the trimmed V and J ends, which lost 5 bases and 2 bases, there was a span of 10 bases. Germline V lookup: CDR1 LNHDA, CDR2 SQIVND (reference sequence). This CDR3 has 14 residues. This CDR3 reads CASSPQGPKNIQYF. CDR3 DNA sequence: TGTGCCAGTAGTCCCCAGGGTCCCAAAAACATTCAGTACTTC. The full variable domain, its missing parts supplied by reference TRBV19 and TRBJ2-4, is DGGITQSPKYLFRKEGQNVTLSCEQNLNHDAMYWYRQDPGQGLRLIYYSQIVNDFQKGDIAEGYSVSREKKESFPLTVTSAQKNPTAFYLCASSPQGPKNIQYFGAGTRLSVL.

The chain is built from TRBV27 and TRBJ1-4; D might be TRBD1 (6 bases). The CDR3 sequence is 16 residues long. Deletions cut 4 bases from V and 3 bases from J, with 15 bases between. Germline V gene sequence: CDR1 MNHEY, CDR2 SMNVEV (reference sequence). The CDR3 sequence is CASSSLRGGANEKLFF. The CDR3 bases are TGTGCCAGCAGTTCCCTAAGGGGGGGAGCTAATGAAAAACTGTTTTTT.

A word on this clone: One end of the junction is discordant with germline, which a read error may explain. The chain employs TRBV12-3 or TRBV12-4 and TRBJ1-5; tentatively, D is TRBD1 (5 bases). This CDR3 spans 11 amino acids. The DNA for the CDR3 is TGTGCCAGCAGTTTGGGGCTTACCGCGGATTTT. Amino acid sequence: CASSLGLTADF.

CDR3 residues: CASLGQGGEKLFF. The CDR3 nucleotides read TGTGCCAGCCTCGGACAGGGAGGTGAAAAACTGTTTTTT. J is TRBJ1-4 and V is TRBV2, with TRBD1 identical over 8 bases. Trimming at V came to 8 bases and at J to 7 bases, leaving 6 bases not matched to a gene. Germline V gives CDR1 SNHLY, CDR2 FYNNEI. The CDR3 consists of 13 residues.

V is TRBV2 and J is TRBJ2-7, with 7 positions matching TRBD1. CDR1 is SNHLY and CDR2 is FYNNEI in the germline V gene. This CDR3 contains 15 residues. V lost 8 bases, J lost 4 bases, and 14 bases stayed unmatched. The CDR3 loop reads CASQGTVRRGYEQYF. CDR3 DNA sequence: TGTGCCAGCCAAGGGACAGTACGACGTGGGTACGAGCAGTACTTC.

The V gene is TRBV15, the J gene TRBJ2-5; perhaps TRBD1 as D (5 bases). V lost 6 bases to trimming and J lost 5 bases, with 16 bases between them. Germline CDR1 reads LNHNV; CDR2 reads YYDKDF (reference sequence). The CDR3 contains 14 residues. In DNA form, the CDR3 reads TGTGCCACCAGGAAACGAAGGACAAGGGAGACCCAGTACTTC. It specifies CATRKRRTRETQYF.

The chain uses TRBV5-5 and TRBJ2-5; D gene unclear. Germline-derived CDR1 and CDR2 are SGHKS and YYEKEE (reference sequence). Trimming removed 0 bases at V and 1 base at J, with 13 bases between. CDR3 length equals 16 residues. The CDR3 DNA reads as TGTGCCAGCAGCTTGGAGTCGTGGTCTAGCCAAGAGACCCAGTACTTC. This encodes CASSLESWSSQETQYF. The full variable domain, completed using reference TRBV5-5 and TRBJ2-5, is DAGVTQSPTHLIKTRGQQVTLRCSPISGHKSVSWYQQVLGQGPQFIFQYYEKEERGRGNFPDRFSARQFPNYSSELNVNALLLGDSALYLCASSLESWSSQETQYFGPGTRLLVL.

The chain is built from TRBV19 and TRBJ2-7; D remains ambiguous. Germline values: CDR1 LNHDA, CDR2 SQIVND (reference sequence). The CDR3 extends over 13 amino acids. V was pared by 5 bases and J by 0 bases, with 8 bases between. The CDR3 bases are TGTGCCAGTAGTGCCGGAGTCTCCTACGAGCAGTACTTC. The encoded protein is CASSAGVSYEQYF.

The rearrangement joins TRBV4-2 to TRBJ2-3; 7 bases line up with TRBD2. J gave up 2 bases and V 4 bases, and 3 bases lay outside the gene matches. Per germline, CDR1 LGHNA and CDR2 YNFKEQ. The CDR3 is 14 residues long. For the CDR3, the DNA is TGTGCCAGCAGCCCCGGGAGGTCCACAGATACGCAGTATTTT. Amino acid sequence: CASSPGRSTDTQYF.

The V gene is TRBV6-2 or TRBV6-3, the J gene TRBJ2-7, with 8 bases that match TRBD1. This CDR3 contains 20 residues. Germline V gene sequence: CDR1 MNHEY, CDR2 SVGEGT. V shed 2 bases, J shed 0 bases, and the junction held 18 bases outside the gene matches. The CDR3 region has the DNA TGTGCCAGCAGTTACCCGACCCGGGACAGGAGTCGACTGAGCTCCTACGAGCAGTACTTC. Its translation is CASSYPTRDRSRLSSYEQYF.

The rearrangement links TRBV6-1 to TRBJ1-1, with 11 nucleotides matching TRBD1. V lost 3 bases and J lost 2; bases outside the gene matches: 5. CDR3 length equals 16 residues. Germline V gene data show CDR1 as MNHNS and CDR2 as SASEGT. Written as DNA, the CDR3 is TGTGCCAGCAGTGACGGACAGGGGGCGATTAACACTGAAGCTTTCTTT. It is translated as CASSDGQGAINTEAFF.

This chain connects TRBV29-1 to TRBJ2-7; no firm D call. CDR3 length: 11 amino acids. Germline V gene data show CDR1 as SQVTM and CDR2 as ANQGSEA. Trimming left V 4 bases short and J 9 bases short, with 13 bases between. The CDR3 sequence: CSVGGNRLQYF. In DNA form, the CDR3 reads TGCAGCGTTGGAGGTAATCGGCTGCAGTACTTC.

The genes are TRBV5-1 and TRBJ2-1; 9 nucleotides line up with TRBD2. CDR3 size: 17 residues. The germline V gene encodes CDR1 SGHRS and CDR2 YFSETQ. The trim removed 3 bases at V and 4 bases at J, leaving 11 bases unmatched. Here the CDR3 DNA reads TGCGCCAGCAGCTCGTATCTAAGGACTAGCGATTACAATGAGCAGTTCTTC. It specifies CASSSYLRTSDYNEQFF. Using reference TRBV5-1 and TRBJ2-1 for the parts outside the CDR3, the full variable domain is KAGVTQTPRYLIKTRGQQVTLSCSPISGHRSVSWYQQTPGQGLQFLFEYFSETQRNKGNFPGRFSGRQFSNSRSEMNVSTLELGDSALYLCASSSYLRTSDYNEQFFGPGTRLTVL.

The chain recombines TRBV16 with TRBJ1-5; no clear D. There are 16 residues in the CDR3. From germline, CDR1 is KGHSY and CDR2 FQNENV. Trimming pared 0 bases from V and 4 bases from J, leaving 13 bases between. CDR3 in DNA: TGTGCCAGCAGCCAATCGGGAGGGATCCTGAATCAGCCCCAGCATTTT. Protein: CASSQSGGILNQPQHF. The full variable domain, with the rest looked up from reference TRBV16 and TRBJ1-5, is GEEVAQTPKHLVRGEGQKAKLYCAPIKGHSYVFWYQQVLKNEFKFLISFQNENVFDETGMPKERFSAKCLPNSPCSLEIQATKLEDSAVYFCASSQSGGILNQPQHFGDGTRLSIL.

This clone was counted a few times. The J gene is TRBJ2-7, the V gene TRBV28; D is unresolved. The length of the CDR3 is 13 residues. CDR1 is MDHEN, CDR2 SYDVKM, per germline. Trimming cost V 6 bases and J 1 base, with 10 bases left between them. This CDR3 is CASRPTDSYEQYF. CDR3 sequence (DNA): TGTGCCAGCAGACCTACAGATTCCTACGAGCAGTACTTC.

This clone was seen a few times. Different DNA sequences within this sample yield the same CDR3. The rearrangement uses TRBV14 and TRBJ2-7; D may be TRBD1 (6 bases). The CDR3 has 15 amino acids. The germline V gene encodes CDR1 SGHDN and CDR2 FVKESK. Trimming stripped 0 bases from V and 2 bases from J, with 11 bases between. DNA for the CDR3: TGTGCCAGCAGCCAAGATCTCGACAGGACCTACGAGCAGTACTTC. Encoded protein: CASSQDLDRTYEQYF.

This clone was recorded only once. V gene TRBV7-2 combines with J gene TRBJ1-2; 7 bases are shared with TRBD1. CDR3 length equals 13 residues. With V trimmed by 3 bases and J by 6 bases, 4 bases remained unmatched. Germline loops: CDR1 SGHTA, CDR2 FQGNSA. The CDR3 here is CASSFAGGDGYTF. CDR3 nucleotide sequence: TGTGCCAGCAGCTTTGCAGGGGGAGATGGCTACACCTTC.

The chain has TRBV7-9 and TRBJ2-2; D is unclear. CDR1 is SEHNR, CDR2 FQNEAQ, per germline (reference sequence). V lost 1 base to trimming and J lost 4 bases, with 4 bases between them. This CDR3 region has 13 residues. The CDR3 sequence: CASSLGGTGELFF. Written as DNA, the CDR3 is TGTGCCAGCAGCTTAGGAGGCACCGGGGAGCTGTTTTTT.

V is TRBV2 and J is TRBJ1-4; the D gene is possibly TRBD1 (5 bases). Trimming stripped 8 bases from V and 2 bases from J, with 15 bases between. Germline CDR1 reads SNHLY; CDR2 reads FYNNEI. This CDR3 is 15 amino acids long. CDR3 protein: CASGSEGRTNEKLFF. CDR3 coding DNA: TGTGCCAGCGGATCGGAGGGACGGACTAATGAAAAACTGTTTTTT.

V is TRBV10-3 and J is TRBJ1-1; no definite D call. There are 14 residues in the CDR3. Trimming left V 3 bases short and J 5 bases short, with 13 bases between. Germline V lookup: CDR1 ENHRY, CDR2 SYGVKD. The CDR3 region is CAISELFSETEAFF. CDR3 sequence (DNA): TGTGCCATCAGTGAATTGTTTAGCGAGACTGAAGCTTTCTTT.

The rearrangement joins TRBV5-4 to TRBJ2-7; TRBD2 aligns across 9 bases. Trimming removed 4 bases from V and 3 bases from J; junction bases left unmatched: 5. Looked up from germline, CDR1 is SGHNT and CDR2 is YYREEE (reference sequence). This CDR3 spans 14 amino acids. The CDR3 spells CASSNAGGLYEQYF. The CDR3 nucleotides are TGTGCCAGCAGCAACGCGGGAGGGCTCTACGAGCAGTACTTC.

This clone was seen a single time. The chain employs TRBV7-8 and TRBJ2-5; TRBD2 matches 15 bases. CDR3 length: 16 residues. The trim removed 4 bases at V and 5 bases at J, leaving 5 bases unmatched. The V gene's germline CDR1 is SGHVS and CDR2 FQNEAQ. The CDR3 DNA reads as TGTGCCAGCAGCTCAGGGACTAGCGGGAGGAGGGAGACCCAGTACTTC. Encoded protein: CASSSGTSGRRETQYF.

CDR3 sequence reads: CASSERAGSTDTQYF. CDR3 nucleotides: TGTGCCAGCAGTGAAAGGGCGGGGAGCACAGATACGCAGTATTTT. The chain links TRBV6-1 to TRBJ2-3, with a weak D call TRBD2 (6 bases). The CDR3 length is 15 residues. V was cut by 2 bases and J by 0 bases, with 9 bases left in between. The germline V gene has CDR1 MNHNS and CDR2 SASEGT.